The 30 T cell receptor beta chains below all came from one sample that was sequenced in a study of CD8 T cells in Susac syndrome. Random hexamers served to reverse transcribe roughly 0.45 to 1 ug RNA. TCRdb called the immunoSEQ multiplex PCR reads again in MiXCR, with one record for every CDR3 protein. The sample shows tens of thousands of distinct CDR3 sequences, over 85% of them seen only once. The sequenced material came from CD8+ T cells from PBMCs. The receptors derive from a human donor with multiple sclerosis.

The V gene is TRBV2, the J gene TRBJ2-2, with 7 bases that match TRBD2. Germline V gene lookup returns CDR1 SNHLY and CDR2 FYNNEI. Trimming removed 4 bases from V and 6 bases from J; junction bases left unmatched: 17. CDR3 length equals 18 residues. The DNA for the CDR3 is TGTGCCAGCAGTGGAGCCCTAGTGGGAGGGCTTAAAGCCGGGGAGCTGTTTTTT. It translates to CASSGALVGGLKAGELFF.

The chain is built from TRBV12-3 or TRBV12-4 and TRBJ1-1, with D unresolved. This CDR3 has 13 residues. With 6 bases removed from V and 1 base from J, the gap between germline ends came to 9 bases. The CDR3 here is CASSSTANTEAFF. DNA of the CDR3: TGTGCCAGCAGCTCCACGGCGAACACTGAAGCTTTCTTT.

The chain uses TRBV6-2 or TRBV6-3 and TRBJ2-1; TRBD2 aligns across 8 bases. Germline assignment: CDR1 MNHEY and CDR2 SVGEGT. The length of the CDR3 is 15 residues. The junction had 11 bases not matched to a gene; V was cut back by 8 bases and J by 5 bases. CDR3 region: CASLWERETDNEQFF. CDR3 DNA: TGTGCCAGCCTTTGGGAGCGGGAGACTGACAATGAGCAGTTCTTC.

J is TRBJ1-1 and V is TRBV9; D gene ambiguous. The CDR3 is 13 residues long. Trimming stripped 6 bases from V and 1 base from J, with 10 bases between. Germline V lookup: CDR1 SGDLS, CDR2 YYNGEE. CDR3 DNA sequence: TGTGCCAGCAAGAGGGAGCCGAACACTGAAGCTTTCTTT. Its protein product is CASKREPNTEAFF.

The chain employs TRBV27 and TRBJ2-3, with D hard to call. V was shortened by 5 bases and J by 5 bases, with 11 bases between the two germline ends. Germline V lookup: CDR1 MNHEY, CDR2 SMNVEV (reference sequence). The CDR3 spans 13 residues. CDR3 bases: TGTGCCAGCAGTCCCTCGCTCCGAGATACGCAGTATTTT. It codes for CASSPSLRDTQYF.

In this sample, this clonotype turned up once. The chain links TRBV7-9 to TRBJ2-7; perhaps TRBD2 as D (5 bases). This CDR3 has 14 residues. The V end lost 2 bases, the J end lost 2 bases, and 10 bases lay between the germline ends. CDR1 is SEHNR and CDR2 is FQNEAQ in the germline V gene (reference sequence). The DNA for the CDR3 is TGTGCCAGCAGCTTATCCCGGGATCCCTACGAGCAGTACTTC. Its translation: CASSLSRDPYEQYF.

The gene calls are TRBV5-1 and TRBJ2-7; no firm D call. In germline, CDR1 is SGHRS, CDR2 YFSETQ. V was pared by 4 bases and J by 0 bases, with 8 bases between. This CDR3 comprises 13 residues. CDR3 amino acids: CASSPRVSYEQYF. The CDR3 region has the DNA TGCGCCAGCAGCCCAAGGGTCTCCTACGAGCAGTACTTC.

V usage is TRBV3-1 and J usage is TRBJ1-1, with 8 bases matching TRBD1. V was clipped by 4 bases and J by 5 bases; unmatched bases: 6. The CDR3 runs to 14 residues. From germline, CDR1 is LGHDT and CDR2 YNNKEL (reference sequence). The CDR3 DNA is TGTGCCAGCAGCCCTTACGGGACAGGAACTGAAGCTTTCTTT. The encoded protein is CASSPYGTGTEAFF.

The chain combines TRBV2 with TRBJ1-2; D gene uncertain. Looked up from germline, CDR1 is SNHLY and CDR2 is FYNNEI. Trimming cost V 8 bases and J 8 bases, with 3 bases left between them. The CDR3 length is 8 residues. CDR3 sequence: CASQGYTF. CDR3 sequence (DNA): TGTGCCAGCCAGGGCTACACCTTC.

The J gene is TRBJ1-1, the V gene TRBV30; D call uncertain. V lost 4 bases and J 1 base, leaving 7 bases between the germline ends. In germline, CDR1 is GTSNPN, CDR2 SVGIG (reference sequence). The CDR3 covers 12 residues. Written as DNA, the CDR3 is TGTGCCTGGACAGACCCGAACACTGAAGCTTTCTTT. This codes for CAWTDPNTEAFF.

The chain joins TRBV5-1 to TRBJ2-1, with TRBD1 as a possible D gene (6 bases). Trimming shortened V by 5 bases and J by 7 bases, and 10 bases separated the two germline ends. The V gene's germline CDR1 is SGHRS and CDR2 YFSETQ. This CDR3 has 12 amino acids. CDR3 in DNA: TGCGCCAGCAGACAGGGTTCTAATGAGCAGTTCTTC. Translating gives CASRQGSNEQFF.

This clonotype was observed a handful of times. The gene calls are TRBV4-1 and TRBJ1-1; D remains unclear. Germline CDR1 is MGHRA and CDR2 is YSYEKL. The CDR3 extends over 13 amino acids. The ends were cut back, 3 bases at V and 1 base at J, with 6 bases in the middle. CDR3 amino acids: CASSQAGNTEAFF. Written as DNA, the CDR3 is TGCGCCAGCAGCCAGGCAGGGAACACTGAAGCTTTCTTT.

V and J are TRBV27 and TRBJ1-2; D is ambiguous. With 0 bases removed from V and 3 bases from J, the gap between germline ends came to 14 bases. The CDR3 totals 16 residues. Germline-derived CDR1 and CDR2 are MNHEY and SMNVEV (reference sequence). CDR3 bases: TGTGCCAGCAGTTTATCGTTGGGCAGGTCTCACTATGGCTACACCTTC. This translates into CASSLSLGRSHYGYTF.

V usage is TRBV6-6 and J usage is TRBJ2-7; TRBD2 is a possible D gene (5 bases). The germline CDR1 and CDR2 sequences are MNHNY and SVGAGI (reference sequence). Trimming took 0 bases from V and 2 from J, leaving 5 bases between them. CDR3 length: 13 amino acids. The CDR3 DNA reads TGTGCCAGCAGTTACTCGGGAGCCTACGAGCAGTACTTC. Its translation is CASSYSGAYEQYF.

The genes are TRBV6-6 and TRBJ1-1; D unclear. There are 11 residues in the CDR3. The V gene's germline CDR1 is MNHNY and CDR2 SVGAGI (reference sequence). V was cut by 7 bases and J by 8 bases, with 11 bases left in between. The CDR3 loop is CASTLGEEAFF. The DNA for the CDR3 is TGTGCCAGCACGTTGGGAGAAGAAGCTTTCTTT.

V and J are TRBV7-9 and TRBJ2-1, with 13 bases fitting TRBD2. Germline trimming cut 5 bases from V and 0 bases from J; bases unmatched to any gene: 7. Germline loops: CDR1 SEHNR, CDR2 FQNEAQ (reference sequence). The CDR3 spans 18 residues. CDR3 nucleotide sequence: TGTGCCAGCAGCCCGACTAGCGGGGGGTCCAGCTCCTACAATGAGCAGTTCTTC. The encoded protein is CASSPTSGGSSSYNEQFF.

This clonotype was counted once. This chain uses TRBV7-9 with TRBJ2-5, with TRBD2 matching 7 bases. CDR1 is SEHNR, CDR2 FQNEAQ, per germline (reference sequence). The trim removed 5 bases at V and 5 bases at J, leaving 11 bases unmatched. The CDR3 runs 15 residues. For the CDR3, the DNA is TGTGCCAGCAGCCACCCCGTACTAGCGTTGGAGACCCAGTACTTC. Its translation is CASSHPVLALETQYF.

The V call is TRBV4-1, the J call TRBJ2-1; the match to TRBD1 covers 7 bases. The germline V gene encodes CDR1 MGHRA and CDR2 YSYEKL. This CDR3 region has 14 residues. The V gene end was trimmed by 4 bases and the J gene end by 5 bases; junction bases not matched to a gene: 5. This CDR3 is CASSRQGEDNEQFF. Here the CDR3 DNA reads TGCGCCAGCAGCCGACAGGGCGAGGACAATGAGCAGTTCTTC.

The V and J genes are TRBV4-1 and TRBJ2-1; the D is unclear. Looked up from germline, CDR1 is MGHRA and CDR2 is YSYEKL. Deletions cut 4 bases from V and 0 bases from J, with 7 bases between. CDR3 size: 14 residues. CDR3 sequence reads: CASSPVISYNEQFF. CDR3 DNA: TGCGCCAGCAGCCCCGTAATCTCCTACAATGAGCAGTTCTTC.

The chain carries TRBV7-9 and TRBJ1-5, with a weak D call TRBD1 (6 bases). Germline CDR1 and CDR2: SEHNR and FQNEAQ (reference sequence). V dropped 4 bases and J dropped 2 bases, with 12 bases sitting between them. CDR3 length equals 15 residues. CDR3 sequence (DNA): TGTGCCAGCAGCTCGGGGGGGCGCGGCAATCAGCCCCAGCATTTT. The encoded protein is CASSSGGRGNQPQHF.

V usage is TRBV12-3 or TRBV12-4 and J usage is TRBJ2-7; D is ambiguous. The CDR3 is 12 residues long. Trimming shortened V by 1 base and J by 2 bases, and 3 bases separated the two germline ends. The CDR3 nucleotides are TGTGCCAGCAGTTTAGAACCCTACGAGCAGTACTTC. Its translation is CASSLEPYEQYF.

The rearrangement uses TRBV12-3 or TRBV12-4 and TRBJ2-3; D is unclear. This CDR3 has 12 residues. The ends were cut back, 3 bases at V and 4 bases at J, with 5 bases in the middle. CDR3 protein: CASSFSADTQYF. CDR3 nucleotide sequence: TGTGCCAGCAGTTTCAGCGCAGATACGCAGTATTTT.

V is TRBV10-2 and J is TRBJ2-3; 10 bases line up with TRBD1. The CDR3 consists of 15 residues. CDR1 WSHSY and CDR2 SAAADI come from the germline V gene. The junction had 10 bases not matched to a gene; V was cut back by 10 bases and J by 3 bases. CDR3 in amino acids: CATRRDRGRTDTQYF. DNA of the CDR3: TGCGCCACACGTCGGGACAGGGGACGAACAGATACGCAGTATTTT.

A few counts support this clonotype. This chain links TRBV5-1 with TRBJ2-4; 7 bases are shared with TRBD1. The CDR3 runs to 18 residues. Germline-derived CDR1 and CDR2 are SGHRS and YFSETQ. J gave up 1 base and V 0 bases, and 10 bases lay outside the gene matches. The CDR3 sequence: CASSLAFTGEGAKNIQYF. In nucleotides, the CDR3 is TGCGCCAGCAGCTTGGCCTTTACAGGGGAAGGGGCCAAAAACATTCAGTACTTC.

This chain links TRBV4-3 with TRBJ1-2; D not resolved. The V end was cut by 0 bases, the J end by 2 bases, with 13 bases between. CDR1 and CDR2 (germline): LGHNA, YSLEER. The CDR3 loop spans 16 amino acids. The CDR3 region is CASSQETDLTNYGYTF. CDR3 DNA: TGCGCCAGCAGCCAAGAAACAGACCTAACAAACTATGGCTACACCTTC.

This sequence joins TRBV9 and TRBJ2-5; the D gene is possibly TRBD2 (5 bases). Trimming took 4 bases from V and 5 from J, leaving 18 bases between them. The CDR3 has 15 residues. Germline CDR1 and CDR2: SGDLS and YYNGEE. CDR3 in DNA: TGTGCCAGCAGCCCCCCGGGCGGACCGGGGGAGACCCAGTACTTC. The encoded protein is CASSPPGGPGETQYF.

The chain recombines TRBV30 with TRBJ2-1; D unresolved. Trimming took 2 bases from V and 9 from J, leaving 5 bases between them. Germline CDR1 is GTSNPN and CDR2 is SVGIG (reference sequence). There are 10 residues in the CDR3. The CDR3 spells CAWSLGEQFF. In nucleotides, the CDR3 is TGTGCCTGGAGTTTGGGTGAGCAGTTCTTC.

The rearrangement links TRBV19 to TRBJ1-1, with D unresolved. V was shortened by 1 base and J by 11 bases, with 11 bases between the two germline ends. The CDR3 is 12 residues long. CDR1 is LNHDA, CDR2 SQIVND, per germline (reference sequence). CDR3 bases: TGTGCCAGTAGTATAGGGTCGTTTAAGGCTTTCTTT. Its protein product is CASSIGSFKAFF.

This chain connects TRBV7-6 to TRBJ1-2; D gene ambiguous. The V gene lost 4 bases and the J gene lost 13 bases, with 13 bases spanning the gap. CDR1 SGHVS and CDR2 FNYEAQ come from the germline V gene. CDR3 length equals 11 residues. The CDR3 loop reads CASSSLGSPTF. DNA of the CDR3: TGTGCCAGCAGCTCCCTCGGGTCCCCCACCTTC.

V is TRBV5-6 and J is TRBJ2-2; the match to TRBD1 covers 11 bases. V dropped 7 bases and J dropped 6; count of bases not matched to a gene: 5. CDR3 length equals 14 residues. Germline V lookup: CDR1 SGHDT, CDR2 YYEEEE. Here the CDR3 DNA reads TGTGCCAGCCATGGACAGGGGGCATCCGGGGAGCTGTTTTTT. Amino acid sequence: CASHGQGASGELFF.